Listed below are T cell receptor beta chains from one sample, sequenced in a study of cytotoxic CD8 clonotypes in ibrutinib-treated CLL. The assay was immunoSEQ multiplex PCR, and TCRdb's table has in-frame clones only and misses some. The table has under 300,000 clones, roughly four fifths seen once. The sample here was PBMCs, taken at disease progression, from a patient treated with ibrutinib. These receptors were taken from a human donor with chronic lymphocytic leukemia. Each CDR3 is given with its conserved first and last residue. A D gene is named only where the DNA matches it firmly. Where a row states a size, it is once, few, many or the class of an expanded clone; other rows omit it.

V: TRBV7-2; J: TRBJ2-5; size: NA; D: TRBD2; DNA: TGTGCCAGCAGCTTAGAATGGGGGACTAGCGGGTTTCAAGAGACCCAGTACTTC; CDR3: CASSLEWGTSGFQETQYF
V: TRBV18; J: TRBJ1-5; size: NA; D: NA; DNA: TGTGCCAGCTCACCACTTTATAGCAATCAGCCCCAGCATTTT; CDR3: CASSPLYSNQPQHF
V: TRBV19; J: TRBJ2-2; size: NA; D: NA; DNA: TGTGCCAGTAGTGCAGTCCCTAGGTCCTCCGGGGAGCTGTTTTTT; CDR3: CASSAVPRSSGELFF
V: TRBV5-4; J: TRBJ1-1; size: NA; D: NA; DNA: TGTGCCAGCAGCTCCCCTATGGAGGAGAGCGAAGCTTTCTTT; CDR3: CASSSPMEESEAFF
V: TRBV11-2; J: TRBJ1-4; size: NA; D: TRBD1; DNA: TGTGCCAGCAGCTTTCCGGGACAGGGCCATGAAAAACTGTTTTTT; CDR3: CASSFPGQGHEKLFF
V: TRBV15; J: TRBJ1-4; size: NA; D: NA; DNA: TGTGCCACCAGCCGGACACCCTATAATGAAAAACTGTTTTTT; CDR3: CATSRTPYNEKLFF
V: TRBV19; J: TRBJ2-3; size: NA; D: TRBD2; DNA: TGTGCCAGCGCGAGTAGGGCTAGCGGGGATCCCGATACGCAGTATTTT; CDR3: CASASRASGDPDTQYF
V: TRBV9; J: TRBJ2-1; size: NA; D: TRBD2; DNA: TGTGCCAGCAGCGGATTGACTAGCGGCCCCACCCATGAGCAGTTCTTC; CDR3: CASSGLTSGPTHEQFF
V: TRBV5-1; J: TRBJ2-3; size: NA; D: TRBD2; DNA: TGCGCCAGCAGCCACCCATTCCCGACTAGCGAGGCCCCAGATACGCAGTATTTT; CDR3: CASSHPFPTSEAPDTQYF
V: TRBV14; J: TRBJ2-1; size: NA; D: NA; DNA: TGTGCCAGCAGCCCAGAAGGGGGAGGGATGCATGAGCAGTTCTTC; CDR3: CASSPEGGGMHEQFF
V: TRBV9; J: TRBJ2-6; size: NA; D: TRBD1; DNA: TGTGCCAGCAGCGTAGGGGGACAGGGAGTATCTGGGGCCAACGTCCTGACTTTC; CDR3: CASSVGGQGVSGANVLTF
V: TRBV7-9; J: TRBJ2-1; size: NA; D: NA; DNA: TGTGCCAGCAGGTCTGGCCCTGAGCAGTTCTTC; CDR3: CASRSGPEQFF
V: TRBV5-1; J: TRBJ2-7; size: once; D: NA; DNA: TGCGCCAGCAGCGAATCGGGACCGTACTACGAGCAGTACTTC; CDR3: CASSESGPYYEQYF
V: TRBV5-1; J: TRBJ2-2; size: NA; D: NA; DNA: TGCGCCAGCAGCTTGGCCGGCAGACCCCCCGGGGAGCTGTTTTTT; CDR3: CASSLAGRPPGELFF
V: TRBV11-2; J: TRBJ1-2; size: NA; D: TRBD1; DNA: TGTGCCAGCAGAGGACAGGGGATGGATGGCTACACCTTC; CDR3: CASRGQGMDGYTF
V: TRBV27; J: TRBJ1-1; size: NA; D: NA; DNA: TGTGCCAGCAGTTTCGAGCCGATGAACACTGAAGCTTTCTTT; CDR3: CASSFEPMNTEAFF
V: TRBV5-1; J: TRBJ2-3; size: NA; D: NA; DNA: TGCGCCAGCAGCTTGGTAGGGCGGGGTAGCACAGATACGCAGTATTTT; CDR3: CASSLVGRGSTDTQYF
V: TRBV6-1; J: TRBJ1-6; size: NA; D: TRBD1; DNA: TGTGCCAGCAGTGACCGGGACAGGCGGAAATCACCCCTCCACTTT; CDR3: CASSDRDRRKSPLHF
V: TRBV18; J: TRBJ1-4; size: NA; D: NA; DNA: TGTGCCAGCTCACCCCGACAGGAGGAGAGTGAAAAACTGTTTTTT; CDR3: CASSPRQEESEKLFF
V: TRBV27; J: TRBJ1-2; size: NA; D: NA; DNA: TGTGCCAGCAGTTTGTCAGGGTCGAGTGGCTACACCTTC; CDR3: CASSLSGSSGYTF
V: TRBV6-1; J: TRBJ1-1; size: NA; D: NA; DNA: TGTGCCAGCAGTGCTATCACTGAAGCTTTCTTT; CDR3: CASSAITEAFF
V: TRBV29-1; J: TRBJ2-5; size: NA; D: NA; DNA: TGCAGCGTTGACCATGAGACCCAGTACTTC; CDR3: CSVDHETQYF